One and the same sample provided the 6 T cell receptor beta chains below, sequenced in a study of immune cell composition in non-small cell lung cancer. The table came from immunoSEQ multiplex PCR; TCRdb's copy has only in-frame clones and leaves some out. The sample comprises roughly 16,000 clones, 70% to 85% of which are singletons, and 7.5% to 10% rests with the top ten. Normal lung sampling was at least 3 cm from the tumour, as distant as possible. These data were likewise used in another study, on CD4 T cells in lung cancer.

Sequencing was carried out using non-adjacent lung tissue. These receptors were taken from a human donor with non-small cell lung cancer.

This clone occurred a few times. The chain is built from TRBV28 and TRBJ2-1; D call uncertain. The CDR3 has 11 residues. V was pared by 4 bases and J by 7 bases, with 5 bases between. Germline V gene sequence: CDR1 MDHEN, CDR2 SYDVKM. This chain's CDR3 is CASSSRNEQFF. In nucleotides, the CDR3 is TGTGCCAGCAGTTCTCGGAATGAGCAGTTCTTC.

V gene TRBV23-1 combines with J gene TRBJ1-1; 8 bases line up with TRBD1. TRBV23-1 carries the ORF label, with uncertain function. This CDR3 has 16 amino acids. V shed 3 bases and J 4 bases; nucleotides not matched to a gene: 10. The CDR3 DNA sequence: TGCGCCAGCAGTCAGAGACAGGGGAATGATCGCACTGAAGCTTTCTTT. Encoded protein: CASSQRQGNDRTEAFF.

The chain is built from TRBV9 and TRBJ2-7; 7 bases fit TRBD1. The V segment lost 4 bases and the J segment 1 base; nucleotides outside the gene matches: 8. CDR1 and CDR2 (germline): SGDLS, YYNGEE. The CDR3 sequence is 15 residues long. The CDR3 loop reads CASSRQGMNSYEQYF. CDR3 DNA: TGTGCCAGCAGCCGACAGGGTATGAATTCCTACGAGCAGTACTTC.

The J gene is TRBJ2-3, the V gene TRBV4-2; a possible D gene is TRBD1 (7 bases). This CDR3 contains 15 residues. Germline V CDR1 and CDR2: LGHNA, YNFKEQ. Deletions cut 2 bases from V and 5 bases from J, with 14 bases between. This chain's CDR3 is CASSQWRGRGDTQYF. CDR3 sequence (DNA): TGTGCCAGCAGCCAATGGAGGGGGCGGGGAGATACGCAGTATTTT.

The chain links TRBV11-2 to TRBJ1-1, with 7 bases lining up with TRBD1. The CDR3 is made up of 15 amino acids. Germline loops: CDR1 SGHAT, CDR2 FQNNGV. V gave up 1 base and J gave up 4 bases; unmatched junction bases: 6. The CDR3 DNA sequence: TGTGCCAGCAGCTTAGGCCCAGGGGGGTCCACTGAAGCTTTCTTT. Its protein product is CASSLGPGGSTEAFF.

The chain couples TRBV19 to TRBJ2-2; 9 bases match TRBD2. Losses at the gene ends were 6 bases for V and 1 base for J; bases not matched to a gene: 12. Per the germline V gene, CDR1 is LNHDA and CDR2 is SQIVND (reference sequence). The CDR3 extends over 18 amino acids. The CDR3 nucleotides are TGTGCCAGTAGCCAAGGGCTTAGCGGGGGTCGGAACACCGGGGAGCTGTTTTTT. It specifies CASSQGLSGGRNTGELFF.